This T cell receptor (beta chain) appears in the sequencing data of a study of identical twins. Study-level findings and limits: The presence of invariant MAIT and iNKT cells could partly confound analyses of zero-insertion sequences.

There are a few counts of this clonotype. Its target is unknown. Each CDR3 protein gets one entry after TCRdb re-called the 5' RACE reads with MiXCR. The top ten clones hold roughly 0.42% of a sample with around 530,000 distinct CDR3 sequences, 15% of them seen once. Trimming cost V 7 bases and J 3 bases, with 16 bases left between them. The CDR3 length is 15 residues. The V gene's germline CDR1 is SNHLY and CDR2 FYNNEI. Healthy Caucasians made up all donors. Another study also made use of these data, one on yellow fever vaccine responses in identical twins.

Sequencing used CD4+ T cells sorted from blood. This chain connects TRBV2 to TRBJ2-1; TRBD2 is a possible D gene (5 bases). The origin of this receptor is a woman aged 18-29 years in good health. DNA of the CDR3: TGTGCCAGCACCGAGGTGGGAGTGGGCTACAATGAGCAGTTCTTC. This gives the protein CASTEVGVGYNEQFF. Full variable domain (outside the CDR3, taken from reference TRBV2 and TRBJ2-1): EPEVTQTPSHQVTQMGQEVILRCVPISNHLYFYWYRQILGQKVEFLVSFYNNEISEKSEIFDDQFSVERPDGSNFTLKIRSTKLEDSAMYFCASTEVGVGYNEQFFGPGTRLTVL.